This T cell receptor beta chain was found in a study of cytomegalovirus exposure and HLA in healthy donors. This clone was seen once. Its target is not known. CDR1 is SGHRS and CDR2 is YFSETQ in the germline V gene. The V gene lost 0 bases and the J gene lost 6 bases, with 7 bases spanning the gap. The CDR3 has 12 amino acids. The PCR used 60 Vbeta and 13 Jbeta primers. Measured with immunoSEQ multiplex PCR; TCRdb has only the in-frame clones, and not every one. The data hold more than 150,000 clones, with about 83% observed a single time. Study-wide results and limits: Immune exposure information comprised only CMV serostatus. The CMV antigen specificity of three CMV-associated chains was confirmed through in vitro analysis. Association of 16,951 TCR beta sequences with HLA alleles was found at 0.05 false discovery rate in a later analysis. A later analysis reportedly identified an Asian-associated ancestry cluster as carrying fewer N-insertions than the approximately 710-donor mean.

The sequence was collected from a woman aged 25 to 39 in good health and CMV-seropositive. The chain uses TRBV5-1 and TRBJ2-7; weak D call: TRBD2 (5 bases). Sample: PBMCs. The CDR3 protein is CASSLVGSEQYF. DNA for the CDR3: TGCGCCAGCAGCTTGGTGGGGAGCGAGCAGTACTTC.